The present entry profiles one T cell receptor (beta chain) with its context. Antigen unknown. Repertoires were generated with immunoSEQ multiplex PCR, while TCRdb's copy carries only in-frame clones and drops some. The table has some 7,000 clones, roughly 62% seen once. This record belongs to a study of memory B cells and T cells in multiple sclerosis. Study-wide results and caveats: Compartments had unequal clone-set sizes, affecting shared clonotype counts.

Germline CDR1 and CDR2: SEHNR and FQNEAQ (reference sequence). This CDR3 is 16 amino acids long. V was clipped by 4 bases and J by 2 bases; unmatched bases: 9. The sequence came from a human donor with multiple sclerosis. The chain employs TRBV7-9 and TRBJ2-5; 8 bases match TRBD1. The sample consisted of memory (CD45RO+) CD8+ T cells from blood. For the CDR3, the DNA is TGTGCCAGCAGCTCCAACCGACAGGGGCCTCAAGAGACCCAGTACTTC. Amino acids: CASSSNRQGPQETQYF.